This T cell receptor beta chain emerged from a study of patients and donors after allogeneic stem cell transplantation. In TCRdb, the RT-PCR reads were re-called with MiXCR into one record per CDR3 protein. The sample comprises 70,000 to 95,000 distinct CDR3 sequences, roughly 5.2% of which are singletons, and 2.5% to 3% rests with the top ten. The trim removed 6 bases at V and 8 bases at J, leaving 8 bases unmatched. The CDR3 totals 14 residues. CDR1 is MNHEY, CDR2 SMNVEV, per germline (reference sequence). The sample was blood, either unsorted or a sorted T cell fraction (not recorded which). The clonotype comes from a human donor who was either an allogeneic HSCT recipient or a stem cell or donor lymphocyte infusion donor (not recorded which). It is not recorded whose cells these are; they may come from a transplant donor. The chain has TRBV27 and TRBJ1-4; 8 bases match TRBD1. The CDR3 is CASSRSGGREKLFF. DNA for the CDR3: TGTGCCAGCAGCCGCTCAGGGGGCCGGGAAAAACTGTTTTTT.